This TCR beta chain was sequenced in a study of T cell repertoires in cytomegalovirus infection (dated 2019 in TCRdb). Context from the whole study: Because public TCR beta signatures pointed to carriage of CMV infection together with the matching HLA type, the HLA type of each donor mattered for the analysis.

The instrument given in TCRdb is Illumina HiSeq 1500. TCRdb reran the public reads through fastp at Q25 and MiXCR, keeping productive beta chains. Under each unique CDR3 protein, matching rows form one entry showing the most common genes and DNA. This sample has about 400,000 distinct CDR3 sequences in its table, and 15% to 20% of those were observed once. The ten largest clones represent about 10% of the sample. On the study overall, not on this receptor specifically: The ex vivo response was dominated by HLA-C-restricted CMV-specific TCR beta clonotypes, which also provided the single most frequent clonotype in two of eight donors. In both this cohort and an independent cohort of some 370 donors, the cumulative frequency of public TCR beta family members distinguished carriers of CMV infection plus the relevant HLA type.

With respect to this clonotype: No cognate antigen has been identified for it. Qualities for individual bases were not recorded, and no much larger clone is one base off.

The CDR3 holds 13 amino acids from the cysteine to the phenylalanine. Of all the DNA, just the CDR3 is kept, 39 bases in frame from base 1. In the germline V gene (reference sequence), CDR1 corresponds to DFQATT and CDR2 to SNEGSKA. V and J lose 4 bases and 0 bases, and a span of 10 bases separates them. Recombination linked TRBV20-1 to TRBJ2-7; TRBD2 could be the D gene, as 6 bases match. The clonotype comes from a human donor in good health (CMV status not recorded). Some clones in this sample may be carry-over from other donors' samples. The sequenced sample was PBMCs. This receptor has the CDR3 CSAIRTNSYEQYF. Here is the DNA: TGCAGTGCTATTAGGACTAACTCCTACGAGCAGTACTTC.